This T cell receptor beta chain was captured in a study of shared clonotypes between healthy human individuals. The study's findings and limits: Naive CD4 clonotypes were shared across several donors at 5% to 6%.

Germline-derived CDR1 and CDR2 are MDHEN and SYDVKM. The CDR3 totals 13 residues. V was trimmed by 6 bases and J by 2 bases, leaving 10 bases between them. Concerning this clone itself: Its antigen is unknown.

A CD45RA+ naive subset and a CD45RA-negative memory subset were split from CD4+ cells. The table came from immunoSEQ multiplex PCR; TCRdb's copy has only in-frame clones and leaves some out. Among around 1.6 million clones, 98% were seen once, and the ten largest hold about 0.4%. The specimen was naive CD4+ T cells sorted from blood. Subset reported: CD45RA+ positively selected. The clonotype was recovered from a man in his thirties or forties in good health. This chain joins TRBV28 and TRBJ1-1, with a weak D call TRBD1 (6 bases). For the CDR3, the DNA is TGTGCCAGCAGAGGACAGCTAAACACTGAAGCTTTCTTT. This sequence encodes CASRGQLNTEAFF.